The rows below give T cell receptor beta chains drawn from one sample of a study of tumor and adjacent non-tumor tissue in lung cancer. TCRdb passed the multiplex PCR reads through MiXCR, listing each CDR3 protein once. This sample has about 93,000 distinct CDR3 sequences, with around 64% found just once. The specimen sequenced was lung tumor tissue. The receptors derive from a man aged 55 to 70 with non-small cell lung cancer. Both conserved end residues are trimmed from each CDR3.

TRBJ2-2 TRBV24-1 ATSVSASTGELF
TRBJ2-4 TRBV12-3/TRBV12-4 ACSPLETGEGILY
. TRBV11-2 ASSLTGGIQPQY
TRBJ2-5 TRBV5-1 ASAPTGEGTQY
TRBJ1-3 TRBV12-3/TRBV12-4 ASSPLWGGRGTIY
TRBJ2-1 TRBV5-6 ASSLAGTSIEQF
TRBJ1-5 TRBV6-6 ASSFFIADYSTQPQH
TRBJ2-1 TRBV11-2 VSSPRQRSHNEQF
TRBJ2-3 TRBV20-1 SARVPGAGTDTQY
TRBJ2-5 TRBV9 ASSNGHKQETQY
TRBJ2-4 TRBV11-2 ASSREGTQAKNIQY
TRBJ2-7 TRBV6-2/TRBV6-3 AGSLQGAYEQY
TRBJ2-7 TRBV29-1 SISQSSYEQY
TRBJ2-5 TRBV20-1 SVQLAGETQY
TRBJ1-1 TRBV6-1 ASSVSSNTEAF
TRBJ1-6 TRBV6-1 ASGESRGGNSLLH
TRBJ2-7 TRBV6-6 TSSTRQGTFYEQY
TRBJ2-3 TRBV11-2 ASSFTRGNTDTQY
TRBJ2-1 TRBV12-3/TRBV12-4 VSRSTGDSYNEQF
TRBJ1-4 TRBV5-1 ASSPGRASRKLF
TRBJ1-3 TRBV12-3/TRBV12-4 ASNPHLPVQASGNTIY
TRBJ2-5 TRBV6-6 ASSLSGGGWETQY
TRBJ2-7 TRBV29-1 GRRNSHEQY
TRBJ1-2 TRBV20-1 SVNLGGNYGYT
TRBJ2-7 TRBV20-1 SASASGYRRYEQY
TRBJ1-5 TRBV2 ACSGGAGDQPQH
TRBJ1-4 TRBV4-2 ASSQVALGADGKLF
TRBJ1-4 TRBV18 ASSSPSLGKLF
TRBJ2-2 TRBV11-3 TSGKDRALTGELF
TRBJ2-3 TRBV13 ASSLGRSGGAYTDTQY
TRBJ1-2 TRBV6-5 ASSYDSFSGYT
TRBJ2-2 TRBV12-3/TRBV12-4 ASKTVTGDLF
TRBJ1-5 TRBV7-9 AGSPGQDQPQH
TRBJ2-2 TRBV12-3/TRBV12-4 AGSPRGIGELF
TRBJ2-1 TRBV11-3 TSNLRQGSYNEQF
TRBJ2-3 TRBV20-1 NARDLRDTDTQY
TRBJ2-7 TRBV20-1 SAELSEGPEEQY